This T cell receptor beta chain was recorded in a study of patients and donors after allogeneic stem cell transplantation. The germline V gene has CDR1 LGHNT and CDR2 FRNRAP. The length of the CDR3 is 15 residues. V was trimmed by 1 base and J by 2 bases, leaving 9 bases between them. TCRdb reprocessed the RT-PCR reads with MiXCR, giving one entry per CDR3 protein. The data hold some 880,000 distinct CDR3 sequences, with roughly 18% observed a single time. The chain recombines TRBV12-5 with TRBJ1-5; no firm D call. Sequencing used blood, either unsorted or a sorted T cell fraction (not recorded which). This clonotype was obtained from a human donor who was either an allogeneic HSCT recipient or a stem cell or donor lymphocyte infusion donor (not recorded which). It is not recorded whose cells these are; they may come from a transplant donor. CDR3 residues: CASGLGPIRNQPQHF. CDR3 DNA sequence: TGTGCTAGTGGTTTGGGCCCGATACGCAATCAGCCCCAGCATTTT.